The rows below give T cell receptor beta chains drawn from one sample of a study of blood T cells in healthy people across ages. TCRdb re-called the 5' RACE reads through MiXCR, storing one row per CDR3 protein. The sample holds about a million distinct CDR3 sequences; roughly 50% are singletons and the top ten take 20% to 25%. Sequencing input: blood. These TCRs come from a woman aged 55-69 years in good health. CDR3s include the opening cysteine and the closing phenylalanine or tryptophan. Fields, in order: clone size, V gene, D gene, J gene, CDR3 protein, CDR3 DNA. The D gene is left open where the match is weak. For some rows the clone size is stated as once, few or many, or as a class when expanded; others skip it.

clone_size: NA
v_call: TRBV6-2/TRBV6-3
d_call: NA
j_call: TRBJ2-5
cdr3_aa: CASIQWGKYEQYF
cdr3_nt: TGTGCCAGCATCCAATGGGGAAAATATGAGCAGTACTTC

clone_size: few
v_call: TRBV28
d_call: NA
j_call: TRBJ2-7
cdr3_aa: CASSSSGISPYEQYF
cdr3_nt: NA

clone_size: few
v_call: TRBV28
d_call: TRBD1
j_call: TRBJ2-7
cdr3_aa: CASSSPAGTVVSEQYF
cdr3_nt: TGTGCCAGCAGTTCACCGGCCGGGACAGTAGTTTCCGAGCAGTACTTC

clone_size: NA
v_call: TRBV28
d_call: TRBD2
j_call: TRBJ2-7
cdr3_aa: CASRRGLLGNEQYF
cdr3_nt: TGTGCCAGCCGCCGGGGACTACTCGGAAATGAGCAGTACTTC

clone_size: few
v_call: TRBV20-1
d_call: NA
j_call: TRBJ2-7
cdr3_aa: CSARARLSYEQYF
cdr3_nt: TGCAGTGCTAGAGCCCGACTTTCCTACGAGCAGTACTTC

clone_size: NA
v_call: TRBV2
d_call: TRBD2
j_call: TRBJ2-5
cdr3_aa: CASGLKGGLEQYF
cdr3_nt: TGTGCCAGCGGTTTGAAGGGAGGGCTTGAGCAGTACTTC

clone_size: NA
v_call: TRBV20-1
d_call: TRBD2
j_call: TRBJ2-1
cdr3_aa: CSAPLAGGSDEQFF
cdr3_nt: TGCAGTGCTCCTCTAGCGGGAGGGAGTGATGAGCAGTTCTTC

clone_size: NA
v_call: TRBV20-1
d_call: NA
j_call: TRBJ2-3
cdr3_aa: CSASGNEISTDTQYF
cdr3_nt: TGCAGTGCTAGTGGGAACGAAATTAGCACAGATACGCAGTATTTT

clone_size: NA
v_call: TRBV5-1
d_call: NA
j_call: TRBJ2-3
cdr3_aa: CASSRVGVWFPSTDTQYF
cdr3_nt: TGCGCCAGCAGCCGAGTAGGCGTCTGGTTCCCATCCACAGATACGCAGTATTTT

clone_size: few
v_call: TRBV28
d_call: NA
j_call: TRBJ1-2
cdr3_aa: CASSSWDGYTF
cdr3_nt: TGTGCCAGCAGCTCCTGGGATGGCTACACCTTC

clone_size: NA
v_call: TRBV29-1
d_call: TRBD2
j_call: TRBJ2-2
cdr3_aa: CSVASGRAGELFF
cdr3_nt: TGCAGCGTTGCCAGCGGGAGGGCCGGGGAGCTGTTTTTT

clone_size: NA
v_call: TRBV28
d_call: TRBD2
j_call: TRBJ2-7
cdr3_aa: CASSSLMVAGGYEQYF
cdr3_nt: TGTGCCAGCAGTTCGCTTATGGTAGCGGGAGGCTACGAGCAGTACTTC

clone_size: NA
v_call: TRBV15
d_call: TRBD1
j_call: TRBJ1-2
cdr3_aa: CATSKLTGINYGYTF
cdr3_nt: TGTGCCACCAGCAAACTGACAGGGATTAACTATGGCTACACCTTC

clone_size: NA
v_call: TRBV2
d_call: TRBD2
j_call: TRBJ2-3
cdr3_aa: CASSGLAGGPRSTDTQYF
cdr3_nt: TGTGCCAGCAGCGGACTAGCGGGAGGGCCGCGAAGCACAGATACGCAGTATTTT

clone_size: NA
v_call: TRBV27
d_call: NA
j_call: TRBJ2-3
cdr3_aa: CASSLLAAVRTDTQYF
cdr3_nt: TGTGCCAGCAGTTTATTAGCGGCAGTCCGCACAGATACGCAGTATTTT

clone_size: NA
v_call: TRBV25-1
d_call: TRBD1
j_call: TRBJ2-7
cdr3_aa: CASSVRDRGAYEQYF
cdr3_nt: TGTGCCAGCAGTGTTCGGGACAGGGGGGCCTACGAGCAGTACTTC

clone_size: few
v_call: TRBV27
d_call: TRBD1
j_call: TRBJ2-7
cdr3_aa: CASKLVQGVSYEQYF
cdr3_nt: TGTGCCAGCAAGCTCGTCCAGGGGGTATCCTACGAGCAGTACTTC

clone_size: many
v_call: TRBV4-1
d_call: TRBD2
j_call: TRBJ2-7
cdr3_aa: CASSQDRKAGVPYEQYF
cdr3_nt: TGCGCCAGCAGCCAAGATCGGAAAGCGGGAGTGCCATACGAGCAGTACTTC

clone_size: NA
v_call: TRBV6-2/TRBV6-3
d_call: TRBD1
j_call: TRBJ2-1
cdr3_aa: CASSPRDRGHNEQFF
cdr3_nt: TGTGCCAGCAGCCCCCGGGACAGGGGCCACAATGAGCAGTTCTTC

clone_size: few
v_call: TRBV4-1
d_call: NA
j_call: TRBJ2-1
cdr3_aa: CASSQSPFIDEQFF
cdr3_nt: TGCGCCAGCAGCCAAAGTCCTTTTATTGATGAGCAGTTCTTC

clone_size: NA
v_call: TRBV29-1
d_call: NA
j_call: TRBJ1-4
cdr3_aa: CSVEEGIGLFF
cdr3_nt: TGCAGCGTTGAAGAGGGTATCGGACTGTTTTTT

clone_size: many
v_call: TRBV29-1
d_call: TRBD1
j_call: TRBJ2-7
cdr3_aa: CSVAVGTGITYEQYF
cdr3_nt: TGCAGCGTTGCCGTGGGGACAGGGATAACCTACGAGCAGTACTTC

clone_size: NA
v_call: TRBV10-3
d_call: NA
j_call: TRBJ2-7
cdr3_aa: CAISTGIKPYEQYF
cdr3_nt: TGTGCCATCAGTACCGGGATAAAACCCTACGAGCAGTACTTC

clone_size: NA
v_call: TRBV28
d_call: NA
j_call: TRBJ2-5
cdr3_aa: CASRSTGEGETQYF
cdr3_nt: TGTGCCAGCAGGTCCACAGGGGAGGGCGAGACCCAGTACTTC

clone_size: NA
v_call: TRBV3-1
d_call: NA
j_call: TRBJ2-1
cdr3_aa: CASSQSFGDEQFF
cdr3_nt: TGTGCCAGCAGCCAAAGCTTTGGGGATGAGCAGTTCTTC

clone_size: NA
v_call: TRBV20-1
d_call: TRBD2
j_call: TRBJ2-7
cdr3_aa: CSGTSGWSSYEQYF
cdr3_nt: TGCAGCGGGACTAGCGGGTGGAGCTCCTACGAGCAGTACTTC

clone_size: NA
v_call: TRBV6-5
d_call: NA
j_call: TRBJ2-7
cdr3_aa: CASTATGGFYEQYF
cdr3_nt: TGTGCCAGCACCGCCACCGGGGGATTTTACGAGCAGTACTTC

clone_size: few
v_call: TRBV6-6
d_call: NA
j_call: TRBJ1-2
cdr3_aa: CASSYSTLGSGTF
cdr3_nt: TGTGCCAGCAGTTACTCGACTCTGGGGTCTGGCACCTTC

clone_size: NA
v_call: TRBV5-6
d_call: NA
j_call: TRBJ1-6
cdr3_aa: CASNGQSPGSPLHF
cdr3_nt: TGTGCCAGCAACGGACAGTCTCCTGGGTCACCCCTCCACTTT